This TCR beta chain was profiled in a study of blood T cell repertoires in COVID-19. Study details: Some COVID-19 samples were acute and others convalescent; all came from the United States, Italy and Spain. T cells, B-cell-depleted T cells, or PBMCs provided the cDNA or gDNA that served as material.

Germline-derived CDR1 and CDR2 are LNHDA and SQIVND (reference sequence). The CDR3 has 15 amino acids. V lost 5 bases, J lost 6 bases, and 20 bases lay in between. Methods used by the authors: Amplification of reference gene primers provided the estimated nucleated cell counts. The repertoire was sequenced with immunoSEQ multiplex PCR; TCRdb's copy has only in-frame clones and lacks some. V and J calls and clone size are those listed in that table; D and trimming were worked out from the DNA. The sample has under 250,000 clones; roughly nine tenths are singletons. This clone has only one observation. Sequences were obtained from peripheral blood. The rearrangement uses TRBV19 and TRBJ2-7; perhaps TRBD1 as D (6 bases). The source is a man between 18 and 29 years old with active or convalescent COVID-19. The CDR3, as DNA: TGTGCCAGTAGTTTTCCAGGGGTTTCGGTAGGCGAGCAGTACTTC. It encodes CASSFPGVSVGEQYF.